This TCR beta chain came from a study of blood T cell repertoires in COVID-19. About the research overall: Collection of acute and convalescent COVID-19 samples took place in the United States, Italy and Spain. PBMCs, B-cell-depleted T cells, or T cells provided the cDNA or gDNA that made up the material.

The protocol was immunoSEQ multiplex PCR, while the TCRdb copy is restricted to in-frame clones and leaves out a portion. The data contain roughly 200,000 clones, around 90% of them seen just once; the ten biggest clones take up 2% to 2.5%. Germline-derived CDR1 and CDR2 are SGHVS and FQNEAQ. The CDR3 length is 12 residues. Deletions cut 8 bases from V and 7 bases from J, with 11 bases between. Cohorts were based on clinical histories the participants reported. Before being deemed recovered, Cohort 3 donors had two negative PCRs, clearance, or symptom resolution. The receptor was derived from a woman aged 30 to 39 who had recovered from COVID-19. This chain links TRBV7-8 with TRBJ2-2; D call uncertain. The sample taken for sequencing was PBMCs or T cells enriched from blood (not recorded which). The CDR3 region is CASCPTSGELFF. CDR3 DNA: TGTGCCAGCTGCCCAACGAGCGGGGAGCTGTTTTTT.